This TCR beta chain was found in a study of cytomegalovirus exposure and HLA in healthy donors. Researchers ran the PCR with 60 Vbeta and 13 Jbeta primers. Only in-frame clones appear in the TCRdb table, and some are missing; sequencing was by immunoSEQ multiplex PCR. In the table there are about 98,000 clones, about 80% of which are singletons. Study outcomes and limitations: In a later analysis, a genetic analysis reported fewer productive-TCR N-insertions in an Asian-associated ancestry cluster than the cohort average.

This CDR3 spans 11 amino acids. V lost 2 bases to trimming and J lost 7 bases, with 6 bases between them. The V gene's germline CDR1 is GTSNPN and CDR2 SVGIG (reference sequence). Points on this clone: Its antigen remains unknown.

The V gene is TRBV30, the J gene TRBJ2-4, with D perhaps matching TRBD2 (5 bases). This receptor was obtained from a man aged 18-30 years in good health and CMV-seropositive. The sequenced sample was PBMCs. This CDR3 is CAWSPGNIQYF. The CDR3, as DNA: TGTGCCTGGAGTCCGGGGAACATTCAGTACTTC.